Sequencing of this T cell receptor beta chain was carried out in a study of blood T cell repertoires in COVID-19. Study details: Spain, Italy and the United States supplied samples that represented acute and convalescent COVID-19.

Sequencing used immunoSEQ multiplex PCR; TCRdb keeps in-frame clones, though not all of them. The profile covers about 200,000 clones, with 80% to 90% appearing a single time and 8.2% taken by the ten largest. The sample holds many counts of this clone. Germline CDR1 reads LGHNA; CDR2 reads YNFKEQ. The CDR3 has 15 amino acids. Trimming at V came to 5 bases and at J to 5 bases, leaving 2 bases not matched to a gene. This TCR derives from a woman in her 50s with acute or convalescent COVID-19. The chain combines TRBV4-2 with TRBJ2-5; 16 nucleotides align to TRBD2. The sample was peripheral blood. As DNA, the CDR3 is TGTGCCAGCAGCGCGGGACTAGCGGGAGGGGAGACCCAGTACTTC. Its translation is CASSAGLAGGETQYF.